This T cell receptor beta chain came from a study of molecular identifiers for immune sequencing clone quantification. Study-level background: Sequencing covered four of five parts into which replicate RNA from around 20,000 or 100,000 naive CD8 cells was split.

This clonotype has a count of ten or more. No antigen is known for it. Study conclusions and caveats: Clonotypes topping 20 RNA copies carried over 98% of effector molecules but under 1% of naive ones.

MiXCR, applied by TCRdb to the PCR reads, yields one record per CDR3 protein. The sample carries hundreds of thousands of distinct CDR3 sequences, about 22% recorded once. Naive CD8 library inputs spanned about 17,000 to 1,100,000 sorted cells and 10%, 30% or 50% RNA. The TCR originated in a human donor in good health. Some libraries in this study had Jurkat cell RNA spiked in. The source material was naive CD8+ T cells from blood, with Jurkat cell RNA spiked in. This sample's subset: FACS-sorted CD8+CD4-CCR7+CD45RA+ naive T cells.

CDR3 protein: CSVDSSPSSYEQYF. The CDR3 region has the DNA TGCAGCGTTGACTCTAGCCCGAGCTCCTACGAGCAGTACTTC. This chain connects TRBV29-1 to TRBJ2-7; D possibly corresponds to TRBD2 (5 bases). Germline V gene data show CDR1 as SQVTM and CDR2 as ANQGSEA. The CDR3 length is 14 residues. The V end lost 3 bases, the J end lost 0 bases, and 12 bases lay between the germline ends.